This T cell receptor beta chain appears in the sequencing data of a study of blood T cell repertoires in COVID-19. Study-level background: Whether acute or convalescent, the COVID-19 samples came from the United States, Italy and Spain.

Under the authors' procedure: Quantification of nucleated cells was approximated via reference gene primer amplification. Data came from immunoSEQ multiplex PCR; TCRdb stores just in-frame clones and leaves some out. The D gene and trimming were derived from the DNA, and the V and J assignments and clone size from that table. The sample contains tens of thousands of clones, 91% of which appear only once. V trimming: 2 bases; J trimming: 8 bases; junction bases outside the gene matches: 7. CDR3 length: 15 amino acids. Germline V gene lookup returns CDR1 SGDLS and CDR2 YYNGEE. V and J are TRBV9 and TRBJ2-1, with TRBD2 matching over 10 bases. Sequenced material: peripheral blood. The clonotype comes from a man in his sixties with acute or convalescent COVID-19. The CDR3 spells CASSVHSSGSDEQFF. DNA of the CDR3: TGTGCCAGCAGCGTCCATTCTAGCGGGAGTGATGAGCAGTTCTTC.